This entry concerns a single T cell receptor (beta chain). Its antigen is unidentified. These data originate in a study of T cell responses to AZD1222 COVID-19 vaccine. Study-wide background: Second-dose recipients at about 4 or about 12 weeks were treated as one pooled group.

This CDR3 has 15 residues. V lost 6 bases and J lost 7; bases outside the gene matches: 11. Germline assignment: CDR1 MNHEY and CDR2 SVGAGI. Regarding the study as a whole: After the peak T cell response, and only then, were repertoires sampled. Within unmutated variant regions lay the reported targets of nearly half of spike-specific TCRs. Most donors were white British and more were female, and clonal diversity was possibly underestimated.

TCRdb keeps only in-frame clones here, not all; method: immunoSEQ multiplex PCR. Of fewer than 130,000 clones in the sample, about 81% were seen once. Sequencing was performed on peripheral blood, taken on day 0 of AZD1222 vaccination. The chain combines TRBV6-5 with TRBJ1-2, with TRBD1 matching over 10 bases. The source is an adult in good health. The CDR3 reads CASSPVGQGGFGYTF. The CDR3 DNA follows: TGTGCCAGCAGCCCAGTCGGACAGGGGGGATTTGGCTACACCTTC.